This T cell receptor beta chain was found in a study of cytomegalovirus exposure and HLA in healthy donors. Primers included in the PCR were 60 Vbeta and 13 Jbeta primers. Assay used: immunoSEQ multiplex PCR; TCRdb lists only in-frame clones, some missing. The sample lists some 190,000 clones, around 80% occurring once. A remark on this clone: At one end the junction does not follow the germline gene, possibly because of a read error.

Sequences were obtained from PBMCs. The receptor's source is a young man in good health and CMV-seronegative.

CDR3 sequence reads: CASSLAGGPNEQYF. The CDR3 DNA reads as TGTGCCAGCAGCCTAGCGGGGGGGCCTAACGAGCAGTACTTC. This chain joins TRBV7-9 and TRBJ2-7; 12 bases are a match to TRBD2. Germline lookup yields CDR1 SEHNR and CDR2 FQNEAQ (reference sequence). The CDR3 is 14 amino acids.